This TCR beta chain derives from a study of T cells in Graves' hyperthyroidism and ophthalmopathy. Amplification of TCR beta CDR3 regions was performed using RNA transcripts as template. The TCR CDR3 first-round RT-PCR relied on the HTBI primer set. TCRdb re-analysed the multiplex PCR reads in MiXCR, keeping a single row per CDR3 protein. The sample yields hundreds of thousands of distinct CDR3 sequences, approximately 14% seen once. This clonotype was counted at least ten times. Material: blood. The clonotype comes from a woman aged 45-65 years with Graves' ophthalmopathy.

Written as DNA, the CDR3 is TGCGCCAGCAGCCCCGGGACTAGCGGCTTTGATACGCAGTATTTT. Amino acid sequence: CASSPGTSGFDTQYF. This chain links TRBV5-1 with TRBJ2-3, with 11 nucleotides matching TRBD2. Germline assignment: CDR1 SGHRS and CDR2 YFSETQ. This CDR3 comprises 15 residues. Trimming cost V 4 bases and J 6 bases; bases outside gene matches: 7.